One and the same sample provided the 15 T cell receptor beta chains below, sequenced in a study of CD8+CD57+ T cells in acquired aplastic anemia. Genomic DNA templated the TCR beta VDJ and CDR3 profiling. One entry per CDR3 protein results from TCRdb running MiXCR on the reads. In the table there are hundreds of thousands of distinct CDR3 sequences, over 25% of which are singletons. Patients selected for sequencing had displayed CD8+CD57+ cell expansion by flow cytometry. The specimen sequenced was sorted CD4+, CD8+, or CD8+CD57+ T cells (not recorded which) from PBMCs. The receptors were gathered from a human donor with aplastic anemia.

CDR3 sequence: CASSIDRRLGYTF. CDR3 sequence (DNA): TGCGCCAGCAGCATAGACAGGAGGCTTGGCTACACCTTC. The chain recombines TRBV5-1 with TRBJ1-2; weak D call: TRBD1 (6 bases). Trimming took 4 bases from V and 7 from J, leaving 14 bases between them. Germline CDR1 reads SGHRS; CDR2 reads YFSETQ. This CDR3 is 13 amino acids long.

J is TRBJ1-1 and V is TRBV5-6; D gene ambiguous. Trimming removed 1 base from V and 7 bases from J, with 8 bases in between. The germline CDR1 and CDR2 sequences are SGHDT and YYEEEE. This CDR3 has 12 amino acids. The CDR3 region is CASSLNPSEAFF. CDR3 DNA: TGTGCCAGCAGCTTGAATCCCAGTGAAGCTTTCTTT.

This clonotype was recorded many times. The chain combines TRBV10-3 with TRBJ1-1, with 10 bases aligning to TRBD1. CDR1 is ENHRY, CDR2 SYGVKD, per germline. J was trimmed by 3 bases and V by 6 bases; bases with no gene match: 13. CDR3 length equals 17 residues. CDR3 protein: CAISGQGDLWTDTEAFF. In DNA form, the CDR3 reads TGTGCCATCAGCGGACAGGGGGATTTATGGACGGACACTGAAGCTTTCTTT.

This clonotype was counted ten times or more. This rearrangement joins TRBV19 to TRBJ2-3, with D possibly being TRBD2 (6 bases). The CDR3 has 14 residues. Germline CDR1 reads LNHDA; CDR2 reads SQIVND (reference sequence). Trimming removed 3 bases at V and 4 bases at J, with 11 bases between. CDR3 amino acids: CASSIPRLADTQYF. CDR3 coding DNA: TGTGCCAGTAGTATCCCCCGACTAGCAGATACGCAGTATTTT. The full variable domain, its missing parts supplied by reference TRBV19 and TRBJ2-3, is DGGITQSPKYLFRKEGQNVTLSCEQNLNHDAMYWYRQDPGQGLRLIYYSQIVNDFQKGDIAEGYSVSREKKESFPLTVTSAQKNPTAFYLCASSIPRLADTQYFGPGTRLTVL.

This clonotype was found many times. V and J are TRBV20-1 and TRBJ1-2; 10 nucleotides agree with TRBD1. The CDR3 sequence is 12 residues long. Germline trimming cut 6 bases from V and 6 bases from J; bases unmatched to any gene: 4. Germline V CDR1 and CDR2: DFQATT, SNEGSKA (reference sequence). CDR3 nucleotide sequence: TGCAGTGCCTTGGACAGGGGGGATGGCTACACCTTC. Translated, it gives CSALDRGDGYTF.

The CDR3, as DNA: TGTGCCAGCAGCTCTACAAACATTCAGTACTTC. This encodes CASSSTNIQYF. This rearrangement joins TRBV7-2 to TRBJ2-4; D remains unclear. CDR3 length equals 11 residues. The V end was cut by 4 bases, the J end by 6 bases, with 4 bases between. In germline, CDR1 is SGHTA, CDR2 FQGNSA.

This clonotype has at least ten counts. DNA of the CDR3: TGTGCCAGCAGCTTAATTGGTCACCCCAGCGGCTACACCTTC. Its translation is CASSLIGHPSGYTF. The V and J genes are TRBV7-2 and TRBJ1-2; D gene uncertain. This CDR3 is 14 amino acids long. Germline values: CDR1 SGHTA, CDR2 FQGNSA. The V end lost 2 bases, the J end lost 8 bases, and 15 bases lay between the germline ends. The full variable domain, with the rest looked up from reference TRBV7-2 and TRBJ1-2, is GAGVSQSPSNKVTEKGKDVELRCDPISGHTALYWYRQSLGQGLEFLIYFQGNSAPDKSGLPSDRFSAERTGGSVSTLTIQRTQQEDSAVYLCASSLIGHPSGYTFGSGTRLTVV.

The CDR3 is CSARGEAVDPEAFF. DNA for the CDR3: TGCAGTGCTCGCGGGGAGGCAGTGGACCCCGAAGCTTTCTTT. This sequence joins TRBV20-1 and TRBJ1-1; no firm D call. The CDR3 contains 14 residues. The V end was cut by 5 bases, the J end by 8 bases, with 21 bases between. Germline V gene sequence: CDR1 DFQATT, CDR2 SNEGSKA (reference sequence).

In its sample, this clonotype was seen once. The chain joins TRBV7-2 to TRBJ1-1, with a tentative D call TRBD1 (5 bases). V lost 3 bases, J lost 7 bases, and 9 bases lay in between. CDR1 and CDR2 from the germline V gene are SGHTA and FQGNSA. The CDR3 runs to 12 residues. The CDR3 reads CASSLEGIEAFF. The CDR3 DNA follows: TGTGCCAGCAGCTTGGAGGGGATTGAAGCTTTCTTT.

This clonotype was recorded a few times. The chain has TRBV5-1 and TRBJ2-3; TRBD2 aligns across 10 bases. V gave up 0 bases and J gave up 6 bases; unmatched junction bases: 4. The CDR3 runs 15 residues. Germline CDR1 reads SGHRS; CDR2 reads YFSETQ. This CDR3 is CASSLERGGADTQYF. The CDR3 nucleotides are TGCGCCAGCAGCTTGGAGCGGGGGGGGGCGGATACGCAGTATTTT.

The genes are TRBV7-8 and TRBJ1-5, with D hard to call. Trimming removed 1 base at V and 0 bases at J, with 7 bases between. CDR1 and CDR2 (germline): SGHVS, FQNEAQ. This CDR3 region has 15 residues. The CDR3 is CASSLVTYSNQPQHF. CDR3 nucleotide sequence: TGTGCCAGCAGCTTAGTCACGTATAGCAATCAGCCCCAGCATTTT.

Of note for this clonotype: Relative to the germline gene, one junction end is altered; a read error may explain this. V is TRBV29-1 and J is TRBJ1-1, with TRBD1 identical over 12 bases. This CDR3 is 15 amino acids long. Per germline, CDR1 SQVTM and CDR2 ANQGSEA. The CDR3 sequence: CAWSVWDRGQGEAFF. The CDR3, as DNA: TGTGCCTGGAGTGTATGGGACAGGGGGCAGGGTGAAGCTTTCTTT.

This chain links TRBV4-1 with TRBJ2-1; no firm D call. Between the trimmed V and J ends, which lost 0 bases and 4 bases, there was a span of 7 bases. The CDR3 consists of 14 residues. Looked up from germline, CDR1 is MGHRA and CDR2 is YSYEKL. The CDR3 DNA sequence: TGCGCCAGCAGCCAAGAGGGTTTTTACAATGAGCAGTTCTTC. It is translated as CASSQEGFYNEQFF.

The rearrangement uses TRBV7-9 and TRBJ2-1; no clear D gene. The CDR3 is 10 residues long. CDR1 is SEHNR, CDR2 FQNEAQ, per germline (reference sequence). V was shortened by 1 base and J by 8 bases, with 0 bases between the two germline ends. The CDR3 loop is CASSLDEQFF. DNA for the CDR3: TGTGCCAGCAGCTTAGATGAGCAGTTCTTC.

This chain uses TRBV10-3 with TRBJ1-2; 7 positions match TRBD1. CDR3 length equals 14 residues. Germline CDR1 and CDR2: ENHRY and SYGVKD. Germline trimming cut 10 bases from V and 7 bases from J; bases unmatched to any gene: 15. CDR3 residues: CATSGGGTAFGYTF. CDR3 nucleotides: TGTGCCACCAGCGGGGGTGGGACAGCCTTTGGCTACACCTTC.